Presented here are 13 T cell receptor beta chains from one specimen sequenced in a study of T-cell memory formation after mild COVID-19. TCRdb independently ran MiXCR on the 5' RACE reads; one entry per CDR3 protein. The data show about 270,000 distinct CDR3 sequences, roughly 15% seen once. The sample consisted of PBMCs or a T cell subset sorted from them (not recorded which). These receptors were taken from an adult woman who had mild COVID-19 (a few samples of this study predate the infection). Cell type and time point are not known.

The chain combines TRBV6-6 with TRBJ2-2, with D hard to call. CDR3 length equals 13 residues. V gave up 6 bases and J gave up 2 bases, with 7 bases separating them. Germline lookup yields CDR1 MNHNY and CDR2 SVGAGI (reference sequence). The CDR3 nucleotides read TGTGCCAGCAGGGGGTCCAACACCGGGGAGCTGTTTTTT. It codes for CASRGSNTGELFF.

This clonotype showed up many times. The rearrangement uses TRBV27 and TRBJ1-2; TRBD1 agrees at 8 bases. V trimming: 5 bases; J trimming: 13 bases; junction bases outside the gene matches: 12. This CDR3 has 13 residues. Looked up from germline, CDR1 is MNHEY and CDR2 is SMNVEV (reference sequence). The CDR3 coding sequence is TGTGCCAGCAGTCCCAGGACAGGGACCGTAGGCACCTTC. This sequence encodes CASSPRTGTVGTF.

This clonotype was detected a few times. This chain uses TRBV24-1 with TRBJ2-1; TRBD2 aligns across 9 bases. CDR3 length equals 13 residues. The junction had 7 bases not matched to a gene; V was cut back by 7 bases and J by 10 bases. CDR1 and CDR2 (germline): KGHDR, SFDVKD. In DNA, the CDR3 is TGTGCCACCAGGGGGGGACTAGCAGGCGAGCAGTTCTTC. Amino acid sequence: CATRGGLAGEQFF.

A few counts support this clonotype. Here the CDR3 DNA reads TGCAGTGCTAGAGATTCCCATAAGAATTACGAGCAGTACTTC. It specifies CSARDSHKNYEQYF. V is TRBV20-1 and J is TRBJ2-7; D is unclear. Deletions cut 0 bases from V and 4 bases from J, with 13 bases between. Per germline, CDR1 DFQATT and CDR2 SNEGSKA (reference sequence). The length of the CDR3 is 14 residues.

This clonotype appeared a few times. V and J are TRBV7-2 and TRBJ2-1; 12 nucleotides align to TRBD2. The CDR3 is 15 amino acids. Germline trimming cut 6 bases from V and 8 bases from J; bases unmatched to any gene: 8. CDR1 is SGHTA, CDR2 FQGNSA, per germline. CDR3 bases: TGTGCCAGCAGAGCTCTAGCGGGAGGGTGGTATGAGCAGTTCTTC. Encoded protein: CASRALAGGWYEQFF.

This clonotype was found many times. V and J are TRBV7-6 and TRBJ1-6, with D perhaps TRBD1 (5 bases). CDR1 and CDR2 from the germline V gene are SGHVS and FNYEAQ. Trimming left V 4 bases short and J 10 bases short, with 17 bases between. This CDR3 is built from 15 residues. CDR3 residues: CASSSKGQGGSPLHF. The CDR3 DNA reads TGTGCCAGCAGCTCGAAGGGGCAGGGTGGATCACCCCTCCACTTT. The full variable domain, completed using reference TRBV7-6 and TRBJ1-6, is GAGVSQSPRYKVTKRGQDVALRCDPISGHVSLYWYRQALGQGPEFLTYFNYEAQQDKSGLPNDRFSAERPEGSISTLTIQRTEQRDSAMYRCASSSKGQGGSPLHFGNGTRLTVT.

This clonotype has more than one count but fewer than ten. The chain carries TRBV24-1 and TRBJ2-1; 12 bases line up with TRBD2. The CDR3 has 17 residues. V trimming: 6 bases; J trimming: 9 bases; junction bases outside the gene matches: 14. CDR1 KGHDR and CDR2 SFDVKD come from the germline V gene. CDR3 in DNA: TGTGCCACCAGTCCTCCCGGGCGACTAGCGGGGGACCGTGAGCAGTTCTTC. Translation gives CATSPPGRLAGDREQFF.

On this clonotype: A read error may account for a junction end that differs from germline. The chain has TRBV2 and TRBJ1-1; 7 bases fit TRBD1. This CDR3 has 14 amino acids. CDR1 is SNHLY, CDR2 FYNNEI, per germline. The CDR3 bases are TGTGACAGCACCGAGGACAGGCCCAACACTGAAGCTTTCTTT. The encoded protein is CDSTEDRPNTEAFF.

The chain joins TRBV24-1 to TRBJ1-2; D is unresolved. V lost 5 bases, J lost 2 bases, and 11 bases lay in between. This CDR3 is 14 amino acids long. Germline CDR1 reads KGHDR; CDR2 reads SFDVKD. CDR3 sequence reads: CATSGVGSNYGYTF. CDR3 bases: TGTGCCACCAGTGGGGTTGGATCCAACTATGGCTACACCTTC.

This clonotype was found a few times. The chain employs TRBV11-3 and TRBJ2-3; 10 bases agree with TRBD2. Germline V CDR1 and CDR2: SGHNT, YENEEA. The V segment lost 1 base and the J segment 1 base; nucleotides outside the gene matches: 5. The CDR3 spans 17 residues. CDR3 protein: CASSLVGGTSGTDTQYF. In DNA form, the CDR3 reads TGTGCCAGCAGCTTAGTTGGGGGGACTAGCGGCACAGATACGCAGTATTTT.

This clonotype appeared a few times. The chain employs TRBV29-1 and TRBJ1-1; TRBD1 agrees at 9 bases. The junction had 9 bases not matched to a gene; V was cut back by 4 bases and J by 6 bases. The CDR3 extends over 14 amino acids. CDR1 is SQVTM, CDR2 ANQGSEA, per germline. The CDR3 nucleotides read TGCAGCGTTGGCGGGGGACAGGGTCTACCTGAAGCTTTCTTT. Amino acids: CSVGGGQGLPEAFF.

This clonotype was recorded at least ten times. This rearrangement joins TRBV7-2 to TRBJ2-1, with TRBD2 identical over 9 bases. The CDR3 sequence is 18 residues long. J gave up 2 bases and V 1 base, and 9 bases lay outside the gene matches. Per the germline V gene, CDR1 is SGHTA and CDR2 is FQGNSA. The CDR3 coding sequence is TGTGCCAGCAGCTTAGGATTGGGGGCGGGAGGGCCCTACAATGAGCAGTTCTTC. Translated: CASSLGLGAGGPYNEQFF.

The chain is built from TRBV3-1 and TRBJ2-7, with 10 bases lining up with TRBD1. The CDR3 totals 15 residues. From germline, CDR1 is LGHDT and CDR2 YNNKEL (reference sequence). Trimming took 5 bases from V and 3 from J; bases not matched to a gene: 7. CDR3 in DNA: TGTGCCAGCAGCTTCGGGACAGGGGCCGGCTACGAGCAGTACTTC. This codes for CASSFGTGAGYEQYF.